The source of this TCR beta chain is a study of CD8+ T cells in alopecia areata. CDR1 is LNHNV, CDR2 YYDKDF, per germline (reference sequence). The CDR3 runs 17 residues. V was clipped by 1 base and J by 2 bases; unmatched bases: 9. Treatment described: oral pan-JAK inhibitor, 5-10 mg twice daily. Sequencing relied on a cDNA template that was reverse transcribed from extracted RNA. Clones were sequenced by immunoSEQ multiplex PCR, and TCRdb holds only the in-frame ones, with some missing. This table has 150,000 to 200,000 clones, roughly 60% appearing once. The sample consisted of CD4+ T cells sorted from blood, taken at week 24, from a patient treated with tofacitinib. The receptor was derived from a human donor with alopecia areata. The chain links TRBV15 to TRBJ2-5, with TRBD1 identical over 8 bases. The CDR3, as DNA: TGTGCCACCAGCAGAGCCGGGACAGGCAAAAATCAAGAGACCCAGTACTTC. This codes for CATSRAGTGKNQETQYF.